This T cell receptor (beta chain) stems from a study of a mutant IDH1 vaccine in newly diagnosed glioma (dated by TCRdb to the early 2020s). With regard to the full study: Patients received eight vaccinations in weeks 1, 3, 5, 7, 11, 15, 19 and 23, corresponding to visits V03 through V10. In the chemotherapy-containing groups, vaccination started alongside temozolomide cycles, whereas in patients who had radiotherapy alone it started 4-6 weeks after radiotherapy. Of the roughly 32 patients who were treated, approximately 60% were male and approximately 40% were female, and the mean age was approximately 40 years. Before enrollment, patients had received standard therapy of radiotherapy alone, temozolomide alone, or radiochemotherapy with temozolomide; most received the combination. Peripheral blood samples were drawn at six visits, namely V03 (baseline), V05, V07, V10, V12 and V13. For exploratory analyses, longitudinal TCRB deep sequencing was carried out in more than 20 treated patients wherever samples were available.

With respect to this clone: Its antigen remains undetermined. There are no base qualities to consult, and no much larger clone falls within one base.

Library prep was done by the immunoSEQ multiplex PCR assay. The hsTCRB Kit was used according to the manufacturer's protocol to amplify rearranged TCR beta chain sequences. Sequencing of TCRB libraries was carried out on an Illumina MiSeq. The study's own analysis went as follows. The proprietary platform of the kit vendor was used for demultiplexing, trimming and gene mapping. TCRdb limited this immuneACCESS table to in-frame rearrangements with V and J called. A share of clones is missing; checked studies link under half to unresolved V genes, and the rest is unexplained. The DNA was the basis for D and trimming; V, J and clone size are from that table. This sample is represented by about 51,000 clones; over 75% of them were singletons. The ten most abundant clones make up around 1.8% of the sample. CDR1 and CDR2, per the germline V gene, are SGHRS and YFSETQ. The CDR3 contains 16 residues, cysteine and phenylalanine counted. Just the 48-base CDR3 DNA is kept, in frame starting at base 1. Here V drops 4 bases and J drops 1 base, and the junction holds 10 bases not matched to any gene.

Sample time point, as interpreted from the label and publication: week 5, during vaccination. Each vaccine dose was 300 ug of a 20-mer mutant IDH1 peptide in Montanide, given subcutaneously with topical imiquimod. Newly diagnosed WHO grade 3 or 4 IDH1-mutant astrocytomas showing loss of nuclear ATRX were present in the donors. The samples were drawn from NOA16, a multicentre, single-arm, open-label phase I trial in Germany that tested a mutant IDH1 peptide vaccine in humans for the first time. The DNeasy Blood and Tissue Kit was used to extract genomic DNA from EDTA blood for TCRB sequencing. What the authors observed across the whole study: Immune responses induced by the vaccine were seen in approximately 92% of patients across multiple MHC alleles. No apparent relationship was observed between pseudoprogression and alterations in the top peripheral T cell clonotypes detected by TCRB sequencing. Selection of PBMC samples for TCRB deep sequencing was based on availability. The authors stated that sample limitations prevented analyses of patient blood samples from being reproduced.

The input for sequencing was PBMCs, taken from a glioma patient whose treatment included an IDH1 peptide vaccine. The TCR originated in a woman aged 40 to 50 with glioma. This chain joins TRBV5-1 to TRBJ1-1; 7 bases in the middle match TRBD1. CDR3 sequence: CASSPGQVGRNTEAFF. At the DNA level, the sequence is TGCGCCAGCAGCCCCGGACAGGTTGGGAGGAACACTGAAGCTTTCTTT.